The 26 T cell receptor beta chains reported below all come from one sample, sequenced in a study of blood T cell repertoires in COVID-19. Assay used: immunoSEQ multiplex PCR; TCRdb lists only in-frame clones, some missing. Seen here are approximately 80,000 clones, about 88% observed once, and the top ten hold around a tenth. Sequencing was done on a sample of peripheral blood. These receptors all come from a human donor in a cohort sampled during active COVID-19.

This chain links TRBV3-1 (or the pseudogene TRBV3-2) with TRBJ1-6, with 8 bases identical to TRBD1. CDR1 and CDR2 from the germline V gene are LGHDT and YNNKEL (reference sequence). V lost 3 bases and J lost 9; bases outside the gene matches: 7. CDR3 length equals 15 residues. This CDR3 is CASSQGQVVSSPLHF. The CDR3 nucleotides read TGTGCCAGCAGCCAGGGACAGGTAGTAAGTTCACCCCTCCACTTT.

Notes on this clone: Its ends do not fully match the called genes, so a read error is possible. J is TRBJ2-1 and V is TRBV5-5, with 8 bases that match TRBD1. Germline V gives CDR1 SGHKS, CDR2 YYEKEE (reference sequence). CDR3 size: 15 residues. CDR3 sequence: CASSIGTGGYIEQFF. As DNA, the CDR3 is TGTGCCAGCAGCATCGGGACAGGTGGTTACATTGAGCAGTTCTTC.

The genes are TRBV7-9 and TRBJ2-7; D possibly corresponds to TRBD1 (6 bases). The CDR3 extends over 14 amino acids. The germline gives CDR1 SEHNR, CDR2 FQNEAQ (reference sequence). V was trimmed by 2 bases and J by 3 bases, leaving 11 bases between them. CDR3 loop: CASSLSGHFYEQYF. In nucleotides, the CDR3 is TGTGCCAGCAGCTTATCGGGACACTTCTACGAGCAGTACTTC.

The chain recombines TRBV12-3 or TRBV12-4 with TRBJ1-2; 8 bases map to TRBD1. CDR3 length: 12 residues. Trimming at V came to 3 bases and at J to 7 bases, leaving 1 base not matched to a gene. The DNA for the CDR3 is TGTGCCAGCAGTTTTCAGGGGGCTGGCTACACCTTC. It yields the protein CASSFQGAGYTF.

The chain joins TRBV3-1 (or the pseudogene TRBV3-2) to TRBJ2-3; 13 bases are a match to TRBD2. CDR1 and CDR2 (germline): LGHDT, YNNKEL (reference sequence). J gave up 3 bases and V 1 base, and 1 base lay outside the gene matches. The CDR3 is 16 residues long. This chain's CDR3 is CASSQGLAGGTDTQYF. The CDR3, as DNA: TGTGCCAGCAGCCAAGGACTAGCGGGAGGAACAGATACGCAGTATTTT.

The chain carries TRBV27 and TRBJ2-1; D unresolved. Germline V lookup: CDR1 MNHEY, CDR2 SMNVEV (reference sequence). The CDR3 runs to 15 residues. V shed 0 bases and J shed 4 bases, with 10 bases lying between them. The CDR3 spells CASSLSRGIYNEQFF. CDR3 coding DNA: TGTGCCAGCAGTTTATCCCGAGGCATTTACAATGAGCAGTTCTTC.

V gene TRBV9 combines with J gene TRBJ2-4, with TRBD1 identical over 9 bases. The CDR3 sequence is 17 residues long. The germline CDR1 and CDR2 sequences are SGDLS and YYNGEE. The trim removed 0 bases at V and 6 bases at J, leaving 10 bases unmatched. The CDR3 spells CASSVEGDDRGGNIQYF. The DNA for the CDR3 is TGTGCCAGCAGCGTAGAGGGTGACGACAGGGGGGGAAACATTCAGTACTTC.

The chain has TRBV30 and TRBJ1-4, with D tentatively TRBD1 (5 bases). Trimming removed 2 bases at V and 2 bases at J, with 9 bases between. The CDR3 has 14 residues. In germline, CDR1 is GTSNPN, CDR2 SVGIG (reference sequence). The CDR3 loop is CAWSSGFTNEKLFF. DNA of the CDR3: TGTGCCTGGAGTTCAGGGTTTACTAATGAAAAACTGTTTTTT.

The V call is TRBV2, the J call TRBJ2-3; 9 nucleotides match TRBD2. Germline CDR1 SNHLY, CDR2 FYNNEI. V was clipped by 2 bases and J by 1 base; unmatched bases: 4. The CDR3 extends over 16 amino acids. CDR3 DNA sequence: TGTGCCAGCAGTGAAATGAGGACTAGCGGCACAGATACGCAGTATTTT. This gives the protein CASSEMRTSGTDTQYF.

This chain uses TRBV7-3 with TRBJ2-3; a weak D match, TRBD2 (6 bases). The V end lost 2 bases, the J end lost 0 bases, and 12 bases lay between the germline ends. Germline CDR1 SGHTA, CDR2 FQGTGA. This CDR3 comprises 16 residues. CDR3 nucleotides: TGTGCCAGCAGCTTAGAGGGCGGGGTTAGCACAGATACGCAGTATTTT. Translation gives CASSLEGGVSTDTQYF.

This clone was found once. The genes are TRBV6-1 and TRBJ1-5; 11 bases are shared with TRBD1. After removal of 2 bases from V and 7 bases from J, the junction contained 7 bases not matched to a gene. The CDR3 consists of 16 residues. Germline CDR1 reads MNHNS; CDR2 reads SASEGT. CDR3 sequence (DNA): TGTGCCAGCAGTGAAAAGCCGTGGACAGGGGGCCAGCCCCAGCATTTT. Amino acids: CASSEKPWTGGQPQHF.

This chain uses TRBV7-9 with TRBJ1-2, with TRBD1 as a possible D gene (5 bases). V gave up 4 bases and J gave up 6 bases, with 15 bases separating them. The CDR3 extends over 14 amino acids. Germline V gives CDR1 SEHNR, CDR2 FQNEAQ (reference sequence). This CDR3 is CASSYLDRPDGYTF. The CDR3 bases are TGTGCCAGCAGCTATCTCGACAGACCAGATGGCTACACCTTC. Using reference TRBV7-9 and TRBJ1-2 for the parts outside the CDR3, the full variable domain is DTGVSQNPRHKITKRGQNVTFRCDPISEHNRLYWYRQTLGQGPEFLTYFQNEAQLEKSRLLSDRFSAERPKGSFSTLEIQRTEQGDSAMYLCASSYLDRPDGYTFGSGTRLTVV.

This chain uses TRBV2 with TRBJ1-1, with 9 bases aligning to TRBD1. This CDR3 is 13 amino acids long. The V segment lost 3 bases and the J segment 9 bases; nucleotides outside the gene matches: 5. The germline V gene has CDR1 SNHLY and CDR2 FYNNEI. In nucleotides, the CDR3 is TGTGCCAGCAGTGACCTGGACAGGGGAAAAGCTTTCTTT. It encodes CASSDLDRGKAFF.

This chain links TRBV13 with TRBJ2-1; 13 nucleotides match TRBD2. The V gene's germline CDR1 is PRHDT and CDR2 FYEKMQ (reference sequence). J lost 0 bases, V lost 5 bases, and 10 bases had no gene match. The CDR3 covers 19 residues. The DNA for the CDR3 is TGTGCCAGCAGCACCGGGACTAGCGGGGACCATAGCTCCTACAATGAGCAGTTCTTC. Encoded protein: CASSTGTSGDHSSYNEQFF.

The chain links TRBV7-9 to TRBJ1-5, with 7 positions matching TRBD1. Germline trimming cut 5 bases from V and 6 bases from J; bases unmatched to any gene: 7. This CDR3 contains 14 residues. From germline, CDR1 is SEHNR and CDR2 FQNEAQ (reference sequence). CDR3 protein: CASSLGTGAQPQHF. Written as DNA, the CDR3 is TGTGCCAGCAGCCTGGGTACAGGGGCTCAGCCCCAGCATTTT.

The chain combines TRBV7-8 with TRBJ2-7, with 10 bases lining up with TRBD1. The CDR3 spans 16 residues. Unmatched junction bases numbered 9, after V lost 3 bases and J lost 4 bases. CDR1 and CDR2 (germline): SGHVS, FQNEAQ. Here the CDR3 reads CASSFDRDRGLYEQYF. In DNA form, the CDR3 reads TGTGCCAGCAGCTTTGACCGGGACAGGGGATTATACGAGCAGTACTTC.

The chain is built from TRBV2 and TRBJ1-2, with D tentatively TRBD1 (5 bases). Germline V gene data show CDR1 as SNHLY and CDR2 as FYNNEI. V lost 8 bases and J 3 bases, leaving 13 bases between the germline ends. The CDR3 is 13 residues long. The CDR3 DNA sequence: TGTGCCAGCTTTAGGCTACAGGACTATGGCTACACCTTC. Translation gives CASFRLQDYGYTF.

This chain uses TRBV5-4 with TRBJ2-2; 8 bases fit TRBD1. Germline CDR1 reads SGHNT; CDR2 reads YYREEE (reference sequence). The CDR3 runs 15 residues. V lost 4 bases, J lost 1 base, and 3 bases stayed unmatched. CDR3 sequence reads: CASSAGTGNTGELFF. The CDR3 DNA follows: TGTGCCAGCAGCGCCGGGACAGGGAACACCGGGGAGCTGTTTTTT.

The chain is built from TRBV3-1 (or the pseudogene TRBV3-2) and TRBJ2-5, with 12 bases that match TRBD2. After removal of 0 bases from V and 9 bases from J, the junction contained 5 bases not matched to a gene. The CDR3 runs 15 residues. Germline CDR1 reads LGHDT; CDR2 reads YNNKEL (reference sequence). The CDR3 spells CASSQETSGGSSQYF. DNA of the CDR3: TGTGCCAGCAGCCAAGAAACTAGCGGGGGGTCGTCCCAGTACTTC.

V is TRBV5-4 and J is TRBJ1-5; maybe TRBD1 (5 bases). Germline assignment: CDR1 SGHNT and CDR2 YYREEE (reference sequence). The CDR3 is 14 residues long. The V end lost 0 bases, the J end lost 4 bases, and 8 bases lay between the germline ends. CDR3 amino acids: CASSLGGGNQPQHF. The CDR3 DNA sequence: TGTGCCAGCAGCTTGGGGGGCGGAAATCAGCCCCAGCATTTT.

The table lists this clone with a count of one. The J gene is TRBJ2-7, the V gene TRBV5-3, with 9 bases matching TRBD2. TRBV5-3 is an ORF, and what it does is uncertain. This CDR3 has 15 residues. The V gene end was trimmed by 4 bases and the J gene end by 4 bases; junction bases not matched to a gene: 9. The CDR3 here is CARSHPCSGSYEQYF. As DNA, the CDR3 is TGTGCCAGAAGCCACCCTTGTAGCGGGAGTTACGAGCAGTACTTC.

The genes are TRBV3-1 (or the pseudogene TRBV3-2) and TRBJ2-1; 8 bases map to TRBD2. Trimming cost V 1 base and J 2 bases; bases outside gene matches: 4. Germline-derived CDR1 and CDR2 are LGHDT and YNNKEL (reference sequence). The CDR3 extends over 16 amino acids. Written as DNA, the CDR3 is TGTGCCAGCAGCCAAGTCGAGCGGGGGCCCTACAATGAGCAGTTCTTC. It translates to CASSQVERGPYNEQFF.

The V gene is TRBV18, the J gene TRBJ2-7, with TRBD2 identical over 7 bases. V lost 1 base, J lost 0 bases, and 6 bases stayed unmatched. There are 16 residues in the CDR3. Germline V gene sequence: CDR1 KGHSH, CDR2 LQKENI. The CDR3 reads CASSPQRAGVSYEQYF. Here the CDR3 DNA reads TGTGCCAGCTCACCACAACGGGCGGGAGTCTCCTACGAGCAGTACTTC.

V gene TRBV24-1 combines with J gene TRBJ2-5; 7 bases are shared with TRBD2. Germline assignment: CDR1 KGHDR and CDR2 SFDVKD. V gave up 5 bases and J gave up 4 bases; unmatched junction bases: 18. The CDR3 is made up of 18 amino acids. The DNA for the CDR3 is TGTGCCACCAGTGCGGTGGTCGGGGTAGGCGGGAGTTCAGAGACCCAGTACTTC. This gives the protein CATSAVVGVGGSSETQYF.

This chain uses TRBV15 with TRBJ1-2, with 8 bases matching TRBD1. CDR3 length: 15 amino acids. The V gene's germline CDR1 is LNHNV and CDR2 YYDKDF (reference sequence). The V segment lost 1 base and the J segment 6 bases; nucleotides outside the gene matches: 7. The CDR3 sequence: CATSRGMDREDGYTF. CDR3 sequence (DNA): TGTGCCACCAGCAGAGGGATGGACAGGGAAGATGGCTACACCTTC.

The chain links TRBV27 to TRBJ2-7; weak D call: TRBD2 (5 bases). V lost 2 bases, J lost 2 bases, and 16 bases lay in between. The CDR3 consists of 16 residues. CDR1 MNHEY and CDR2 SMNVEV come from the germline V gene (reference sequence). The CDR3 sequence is CASSLLAGPIPYEQYF. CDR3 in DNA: TGTGCCAGCAGTTTACTTGCGGGTCCGATCCCCTACGAGCAGTACTTC.